Below are 30 T cell receptor beta chains sequenced from a single sample in a study of T cells in pancreatic ductal adenocarcinoma. The assay was immunoSEQ multiplex PCR, and TCRdb's table has in-frame clones only and misses some. The sample lists some 5,400 clones, 65% to 80% occurring once. No neoadjuvant therapy was given to the selected pancreatic ductal adenocarcinoma patients before their surgery. The sequencing input was pancreatic tumor tissue. Every receptor here comes from a human donor with pancreatic ductal adenocarcinoma.

The gene calls are TRBV28 and TRBJ1-5; 8 positions agree with TRBD1. Germline lookup yields CDR1 MDHEN and CDR2 SYDVKM. This CDR3 has 15 amino acids. V dropped 2 bases and J dropped 6; count of bases not matched to a gene: 6. In DNA, the CDR3 is TGTGCCAGCAGTTTAGCTGCAGGGGGCGGTCAGCCCCAGCATTTT. Its protein product is CASSLAAGGGQPQHF.

The V gene is TRBV27, the J gene TRBJ1-2, with D maybe TRBD1 (5 bases). The CDR3 runs 16 residues. V was cut by 3 bases and J by 4 bases, with 18 bases left in between. Germline CDR1 reads MNHEY; CDR2 reads SMNVEV (reference sequence). This CDR3 is CASSLDLGTGLYGYTF. In DNA, the CDR3 is TGTGCCAGCAGTTTGGATTTGGGGACTGGGCTCTATGGCTACACCTTC.

This clone occurred once. The chain combines TRBV7-9 with TRBJ2-1; 9 bases fit TRBD2. Germline-derived CDR1 and CDR2 are SEHNR and FQNEAQ (reference sequence). This CDR3 spans 15 amino acids. The V and J ends lost 2 bases and 9 bases, in that order; junction bases with no gene match: 8. The DNA of the CDR3 is TGTGCCAGCAGCTTAACGTCTAGCGGGGCTGGTGAGCAGTTCTTC. This sequence encodes CASSLTSSGAGEQFF.

The chain recombines TRBV28 with TRBJ2-3, with a possible D match to TRBD2 (6 bases). V was trimmed by 6 bases and J by 0 bases, leaving 10 bases between them. This CDR3 spans 14 amino acids. The germline V gene has CDR1 MDHEN and CDR2 SYDVKM. The CDR3 bases are TGTGCCAGCAGGACCGGGACTAGCACAGATACGCAGTATTTT. Amino acid sequence: CASRTGTSTDTQYF.

This chain joins TRBV7-2 and TRBJ2-3, with a weak D call TRBD2 (7 bases). CDR3 length equals 17 residues. The germline CDR1 and CDR2 sequences are SGHTA and FQGNSA. V lost 2 bases and J 5 bases, leaving 20 bases between the germline ends. For the CDR3, the DNA is TGTGCCAGCAGCTTACAGCCCTCGGGGGGCTATAGAGATACGCAGTATTTT. Its translation: CASSLQPSGGYRDTQYF.

The V and J genes are TRBV10-3 and TRBJ1-1; the D is unclear. Germline V CDR1 and CDR2: ENHRY, SYGVKD. The germline V and J ends were trimmed by 0 bases and 1 base, with 3 bases remaining between them. The CDR3 spans 13 residues. This CDR3 is CAISESRNTEAFF. CDR3 coding DNA: TGTGCCATCAGTGAGTCGAGGAACACTGAAGCTTTCTTT.

A single count supports this clone. The chain has TRBV10-3 and TRBJ1-1; D remains unclear. The V end was cut by 6 bases, the J end by 7 bases, with 12 bases between. The germline CDR1 and CDR2 sequences are ENHRY and SYGVKD. The CDR3 is 12 amino acids. The CDR3 sequence: CAISASGNEAFF. CDR3 nucleotide sequence: TGTGCCATCAGCGCCTCGGGAAATGAAGCTTTCTTT.

This rearrangement joins TRBV11-2 to TRBJ1-2; D unresolved. Between the trimmed V and J ends, which lost 0 bases and 8 bases, there was a span of 10 bases. Germline CDR1 and CDR2: SGHAT and FQNNGV. This CDR3 is built from 13 residues. The CDR3 DNA is TGTGCCAGCAGCTTAGAGAGGTTCGGGGGCTACACCTTC. Protein product: CASSLERFGGYTF.

V usage is TRBV28 and J usage is TRBJ2-5, with TRBD1 matching 10 bases. The end of the DNA aligns better with TRBJ2-7, so the J call may be wrong. Looked up from germline, CDR1 is MDHEN and CDR2 is SYDVKM. The CDR3 sequence is 15 residues long. The CDR3 DNA reads as TGTGCCAGCAGTTTACCGGGACAGGGGTCCCACGAGCAGTACTTC. Translating gives CASSLPGQGSHEQYF.

J is TRBJ1-2 and V is TRBV5-5; 8 bases fit TRBD1. In germline, CDR1 is SGHKS, CDR2 YYEKEE (reference sequence). V shed 1 base, J shed 4 bases, and the junction held 12 bases outside the gene matches. This CDR3 region has 17 residues. The CDR3 reads CASSLYSSGGAGYGYTF. The CDR3 region has the DNA TGTGCCAGCAGCTTGTACTCCTCAGGGGGCGCAGGCTATGGCTACACCTTC.

The rearrangement uses TRBV15 and TRBJ2-7, with a possible D match to TRBD1 (6 bases). The germline V gene has CDR1 LNHNV and CDR2 YYDKDF (reference sequence). The V gene lost 9 bases and the J gene lost 3 bases, with 15 bases spanning the gap. The CDR3 has 13 amino acids. DNA of the CDR3: TGTGCCACTGGAACCGGGACAAACTACGAGCAGTACTTC. Translating gives CATGTGTNYEQYF.

The J gene is TRBJ1-6, the V gene TRBV7-2; D is perhaps TRBD1 (6 bases). This CDR3 is built from 14 residues. CDR1 is SGHTA and CDR2 is FQGNSA in the germline V gene. V lost 4 bases and J lost 8, with 12 bases in between. DNA for the CDR3: TGTGCCAGCAGCTGGTATAACAGGGATTCACCCCTCCACTTT. Protein sequence: CASSWYNRDSPLHF.

J is TRBJ1-5 and V is TRBV2; 7 positions agree with TRBD1. The trim removed 5 bases at V and 5 bases at J, leaving 9 bases unmatched. Germline CDR1 and CDR2: SNHLY and FYNNEI. This CDR3 spans 15 amino acids. Written as DNA, the CDR3 is TGTGCCAGCAGTTATACGGCAGGGGGAGATCAGCCCCAGCATTTT. It is translated as CASSYTAGGDQPQHF.

This clone has only a few counts. The genes are TRBV9 and TRBJ1-6; TRBD1 matches 8 bases. Looked up from germline, CDR1 is SGDLS and CDR2 is YYNGEE. The CDR3 runs 16 residues. V lost 3 bases, J lost 7 bases, and 9 bases stayed unmatched. As DNA, the CDR3 is TGTGCCAGCAGCGCGGTGACAGGGGCGGAAAATTCACCCCTCCACTTT. Translation gives CASSAVTGAENSPLHF.

V usage is TRBV6-5 and J usage is TRBJ2-3, with D possibly matching TRBD1 (6 bases). The CDR3 has 14 amino acids. V lost 2 bases to trimming and J lost 4 bases, with 10 bases between them. Germline V lookup: CDR1 MNHEY, CDR2 SVGAGI. Here the CDR3 DNA reads TGTGCCAGCAGTTACCGACAGGCACCAGATACGCAGTATTTT. It translates to CASSYRQAPDTQYF.

The chain links TRBV5-6 to TRBJ1-5; D unresolved. This CDR3 spans 17 amino acids. The V gene's germline CDR1 is SGHDT and CDR2 YYEEEE. V lost 1 base, J lost 4 bases, and 18 bases lay in between. CDR3 coding DNA: TGTGCCAGCAGCTTGAGCGGACGGACCCTCAGGAATCAGCCCCAGCATTTT. This gives the protein CASSLSGRTLRNQPQHF.

The V and J genes are TRBV5-4 and TRBJ2-7, with a tentative D call TRBD1 (6 bases). Trimming removed 3 bases from V and 2 bases from J, with 12 bases in between. Germline lookup yields CDR1 SGHNT and CDR2 YYREEE (reference sequence). This CDR3 comprises 14 residues. The CDR3 reads CASSSGQNPYEQYF. The CDR3, as DNA: TGTGCCAGCAGCTCCGGACAGAATCCCTACGAGCAGTACTTC.

This clone was picked up a small number of times. The chain is built from TRBV7-9 and TRBJ2-3, with 7 bases matching TRBD1. From germline, CDR1 is SEHNR and CDR2 FQNEAQ (reference sequence). V lost 4 bases to trimming and J lost 5 bases; unmatched junction nucleotides: 6. The CDR3 is made up of 14 amino acids. The CDR3 loop reads CASSSDRAVDTQYF. CDR3 DNA sequence: TGTGCCAGCAGCTCCGACAGGGCTGTAGATACGCAGTATTTT.

The rearrangement uses TRBV5-4 and TRBJ2-5, with TRBD1 identical over 10 bases. The CDR3 runs to 14 residues. The ends lost 4 bases at V and 5 bases at J; junction bases unmatched: 5. Germline V gene lookup returns CDR1 SGHNT and CDR2 YYREEE (reference sequence). This CDR3 is CASSPGQGYETQYF. In DNA form, the CDR3 reads TGTGCCAGCAGCCCGGGACAGGGGTACGAGACCCAGTACTTC. Using reference TRBV5-4 and TRBJ2-5 for the parts outside the CDR3, the full variable domain is ETGVTQSPTHLIKTRGQQVTLRCSSQSGHNTVSWYQQALGQGPQFIFQYYREEENGRGNFPPRFSGLQFPNYSSELNVNALELDDSALYLCASSPGQGYETQYFGPGTRLLVL.

The genes are TRBV6-6 and TRBJ1-3; D gene unclear. This CDR3 comprises 16 residues. The germline CDR1 and CDR2 sequences are MNHNY and SVGAGI (reference sequence). Trimming stripped 6 bases from V and 0 bases from J, with 15 bases between. The CDR3 spells CASSPLSGGSGNTIYF. The CDR3 DNA follows: TGTGCCAGCAGCCCCTTGTCCGGCGGCTCTGGAAACACCATATATTTT.

The J gene is TRBJ1-1, the V gene TRBV7-9; possibly TRBD1 for D (6 bases). Germline CDR1 is SEHNR and CDR2 is FQNEAQ (reference sequence). V gave up 5 bases and J gave up 4 bases, with 11 bases separating them. This CDR3 has 13 amino acids. The CDR3, as DNA: TGTGCCAGCAGCCAACAGGGCGGCACTGAAGCTTTCTTT. It encodes CASSQQGGTEAFF. The full variable domain, completed using reference TRBV7-9 and TRBJ1-1, is DTGVSQNPRHKITKRGQNVTFRCDPISEHNRLYWYRQTLGQGPEFLTYFQNEAQLEKSRLLSDRFSAERPKGSFSTLEIQRTEQGDSAMYLCASSQQGGTEAFFGQGTRLTVV.

This sequence joins TRBV7-2 and TRBJ2-6; D possibly corresponds to TRBD2 (6 bases). The CDR3 is 15 residues long. Germline CDR1 SGHTA, CDR2 FQGNSA. With 5 bases removed from V and 1 base from J, the gap between germline ends came to 9 bases. CDR3 DNA: TGTGCCAGCAGCCGTGGGGGGTCTGGGGCCAACGTCCTGACTTTC. Protein sequence: CASSRGGSGANVLTF.

The chain carries TRBV28 and TRBJ1-5, with 7 bases aligning to TRBD1. CDR1 is MDHEN, CDR2 SYDVKM, per germline. CDR3 length equals 12 residues. After removal of 5 bases from V and 7 bases from J, the junction contained 2 bases not matched to a gene. The CDR3 nucleotides are TGTGCCAGCAGTGAGGGGGCCCAGCCCCAGCATTTT. As protein: CASSEGAQPQHF.

For this clone: Sequence at one end of the junction differs from germline and may be a read error. V gene TRBV5-5 combines with J gene TRBJ2-7, with a tentative D call TRBD1 (6 bases). Germline V gene data show CDR1 as SGHKS and CDR2 as YYEKEE (reference sequence). The CDR3 has 16 residues. In DNA form, the CDR3 reads TGTGTCAGCACCCCCGAGATTCAGGGGAGCTCCTACGAGCAGTACTTC. Translating it yields CVSTPEIQGSSYEQYF.

This clone turned up a few times. The rearrangement uses TRBV18 and TRBJ2-3, with 14 bases aligning to TRBD2. Germline V gene sequence: CDR1 KGHSH, CDR2 LQKENI. Trimming at V came to 1 base and at J to 2 bases, leaving 8 bases not matched to a gene. The CDR3 length is 19 residues. The CDR3 region is CASSPRRLAGGEVTDTQYF. Here the CDR3 DNA reads TGTGCCAGCTCACCACGGAGACTAGCGGGGGGGGAAGTCACAGATACGCAGTATTTT.

A few counts support this clone. The chain is built from TRBV6-5 and TRBJ2-6, with TRBD2 as a possible D gene (5 bases). The CDR3 is 16 amino acids. The V end lost 1 base, the J end lost 4 bases, and 11 bases lay between the germline ends. In germline, CDR1 is MNHEY, CDR2 SVGAGI. For the CDR3, the DNA is TGTGCCAGCAGTTACTTGAGGGAATACGGGGCCAACGTCCTGACTTTC. Protein product: CASSYLREYGANVLTF.

The chain has TRBV18 and TRBJ1-2, with 7 bases matching TRBD1. Germline values: CDR1 KGHSH, CDR2 LQKENI. V gave up 1 base and J gave up 4 bases; unmatched junction bases: 6. CDR3 size: 15 residues. This CDR3 reads CASSPQGAVIYGYTF. CDR3 bases: TGTGCCAGCTCACCACAGGGGGCGGTGATCTATGGCTACACCTTC.

This clone was seen only a few times. The chain has TRBV14 and TRBJ2-7, with a possible D match to TRBD1 (5 bases). CDR3 length equals 14 residues. The V end lost 4 bases, the J end lost 2 bases, and 12 bases lay between the germline ends. Germline values: CDR1 SGHDN, CDR2 FVKESK. The CDR3 nucleotides are TGTGCCAGCAGCCGCGCAGGGTTTCCCTACGAGCAGTACTTC. Residues: CASSRAGFPYEQYF.

J is TRBJ1-6 and V is TRBV27; no firm D call. V was trimmed by 5 bases and J by 15 bases, leaving 20 bases between them. Looked up from germline, CDR1 is MNHEY and CDR2 is SMNVEV (reference sequence). This CDR3 is built from 14 residues. The CDR3 here is CASSPRRQALDLHF. Written as DNA, the CDR3 is TGTGCCAGCAGTCCACGCCGGCAGGCCCTGGACCTCCACTTT.

This chain uses TRBV9 with TRBJ2-6, with a weak D call TRBD2 (5 bases). Germline CDR1 and CDR2: SGDLS and YYNGEE. The V end lost 0 bases, the J end lost 0 bases, and 10 bases lay between the germline ends. There are 17 residues in the CDR3. CDR3 nucleotide sequence: TGTGCCAGCAGCGTAGAATGGACTTCCTCTGGGGCCAACGTCCTGACTTTC. Translating gives CASSVEWTSSGANVLTF.